A single sample gave rise to the 9 T cell receptor beta chains below, sequenced in a study of CD8 T cells in Susac syndrome. Reverse transcription of roughly 0.5 to 1 ug RNA was carried out with random hexamers. TCRdb reprocessed the immunoSEQ multiplex PCR reads with MiXCR, giving one entry per CDR3 protein. The sample carries some 130,000 distinct CDR3 sequences, approximately 95% recorded once. The sequenced material came from CD8+ T cells from PBMCs. Receptors originate from a human donor with Susac syndrome.

The V call is TRBV11-2, the J call TRBJ2-7; tentative D call: TRBD1 (6 bases). The germline gives CDR1 SGHAT, CDR2 FQNNGV. The CDR3 consists of 15 residues. V was pared by 0 bases and J by 3 bases, with 12 bases between. The CDR3 loop is CASSLDSWGHYEQYF. The CDR3, as DNA: TGTGCCAGCAGCTTAGATTCGTGGGGACACTACGAGCAGTACTTC. The variable domain in full, completed from reference TRBV11-2 and TRBJ2-7, reads EAGVAQSPRYKIIEKRQSVAFWCNPISGHATLYWYQQILGQGPKLLIQFQNNGVVDDSQLPKDRFSAERLKGVDSTLKIQPAKLEDSAVYLCASSLDSWGHYEQYFGPGTRLTVT.

The gene calls are TRBV11-2 and TRBJ2-2, with TRBD1 matching 8 bases. CDR3 length: 16 amino acids. Germline CDR1 SGHAT, CDR2 FQNNGV. Germline trimming cut 4 bases from V and 7 bases from J; bases unmatched to any gene: 11. The DNA for the CDR3 is TGTGCCAGCAGCTGGTGGACAGGGTATAAAGGCGGGGAGCTGTTTTTT. It codes for CASSWWTGYKGGELFF. Looking up the rest from reference TRBV11-2 and TRBJ2-2 gives the full variable domain: EAGVAQSPRYKIIEKRQSVAFWCNPISGHATLYWYQQILGQGPKLLIQFQNNGVVDDSQLPKDRFSAERLKGVDSTLKIQPAKLEDSAVYLCASSWWTGYKGGELFFGEGSRLTVL.

The V gene is TRBV20-1, the J gene TRBJ2-5; 9 bases are shared with TRBD1. The CDR3 is made up of 15 amino acids. Per the germline V gene, CDR1 is DFQATT and CDR2 is SNEGSKA (reference sequence). V trimming: 3 bases; J trimming: 5 bases; junction bases outside the gene matches: 10. In DNA, the CDR3 is TGCAGTGCTAGCCTCGGGACAGGGTCTCAGGAGACCCAGTACTTC. It codes for CSASLGTGSQETQYF.

The rearrangement joins TRBV7-9 to TRBJ2-5; D remains ambiguous. V shed 1 base and J shed 7 bases, with 13 bases lying between them. Germline V CDR1 and CDR2: SEHNR, FQNEAQ (reference sequence). CDR3 length: 14 residues. The CDR3 region has the DNA TGTGCCAGCAGCTTAGGAACCCACCCGGGGACCCAGTACTTC. Its translation: CASSLGTHPGTQYF.

The chain couples TRBV27 to TRBJ1-2, with D unresolved. The CDR3 runs 13 residues. V was cut by 0 bases and J by 7 bases, with 9 bases left in between. Germline V gene lookup returns CDR1 MNHEY and CDR2 SMNVEV (reference sequence). CDR3 sequence (DNA): TGTGCCAGCAGTTTATCACCTCGGGCTGGCTACACCTTC. This translates into CASSLSPRAGYTF.

The chain uses TRBV24-1 and TRBJ2-5, with 7 bases that match TRBD2. Germline values: CDR1 KGHDR, CDR2 SFDVKD. The CDR3 extends over 14 amino acids. With V trimmed by 4 bases and J by 5 bases, 6 bases remained unmatched. DNA for the CDR3: TGTGCCACCAGTGACCCCACTAGCGATGAGACCCAGTACTTC. Translating gives CATSDPTSDETQYF.

This chain connects TRBV29-1 to TRBJ2-7; the match to TRBD1 covers 12 bases. The CDR3 totals 15 residues. Per germline, CDR1 SQVTM and CDR2 ANQGSEA. Trimming removed 2 bases from V and 4 bases from J; junction bases left unmatched: 6. CDR3 residues: CSVEKPGQGAYEQYF. CDR3 DNA sequence: TGCAGCGTTGAAAAACCGGGACAGGGGGCTTACGAGCAGTACTTC.

V and J are TRBV12-5 and TRBJ2-7; 7 nucleotides line up with TRBD1. Trimming cost V 6 bases and J 2 bases; bases outside gene matches: 10. CDR3 length: 15 residues. CDR1 and CDR2 (germline): LGHNT, FRNRAP. The CDR3 spells CASGRRNDRAYEQYF. The CDR3 DNA follows: TGTGCTAGTGGAAGGCGGAACGACAGGGCCTACGAGCAGTACTTC.

The chain is built from TRBV20-1 and TRBJ2-7; the match to TRBD1 covers 7 bases. Trimming took 6 bases from V and 2 from J; bases not matched to a gene: 7. CDR3 size: 13 residues. Germline V lookup: CDR1 DFQATT, CDR2 SNEGSKA (reference sequence). CDR3 protein: CSAQRDRTYEQYF. The CDR3 bases are TGCAGTGCGCAACGGGACAGAACCTACGAGCAGTACTTC.